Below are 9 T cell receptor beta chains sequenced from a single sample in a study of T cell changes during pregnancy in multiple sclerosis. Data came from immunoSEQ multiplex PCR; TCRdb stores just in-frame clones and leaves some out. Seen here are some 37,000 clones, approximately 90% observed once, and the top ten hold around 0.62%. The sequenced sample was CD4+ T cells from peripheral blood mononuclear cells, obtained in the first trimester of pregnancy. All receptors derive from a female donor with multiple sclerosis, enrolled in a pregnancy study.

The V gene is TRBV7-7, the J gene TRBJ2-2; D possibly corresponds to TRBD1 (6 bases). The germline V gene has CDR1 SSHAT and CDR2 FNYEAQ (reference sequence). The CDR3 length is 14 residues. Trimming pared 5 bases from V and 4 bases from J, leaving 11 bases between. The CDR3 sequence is CASSLQGPTGELFF. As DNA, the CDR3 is TGTGCCAGCAGCCTACAGGGACCCACCGGGGAGCTGTTTTTT.

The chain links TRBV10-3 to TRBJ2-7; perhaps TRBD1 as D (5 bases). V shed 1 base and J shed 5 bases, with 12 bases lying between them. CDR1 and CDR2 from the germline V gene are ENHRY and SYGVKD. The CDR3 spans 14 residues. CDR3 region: CAISEFQGIDEQYF. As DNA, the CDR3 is TGTGCCATCAGTGAGTTCCAGGGAATAGACGAGCAGTACTTC.

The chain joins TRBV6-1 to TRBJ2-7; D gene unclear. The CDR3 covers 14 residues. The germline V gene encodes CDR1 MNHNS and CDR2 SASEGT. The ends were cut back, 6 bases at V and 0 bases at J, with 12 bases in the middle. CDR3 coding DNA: TGTGCCAGCAGCCTGAGTTTCCCCTCCTACGAGCAGTACTTC. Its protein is CASSLSFPSYEQYF.

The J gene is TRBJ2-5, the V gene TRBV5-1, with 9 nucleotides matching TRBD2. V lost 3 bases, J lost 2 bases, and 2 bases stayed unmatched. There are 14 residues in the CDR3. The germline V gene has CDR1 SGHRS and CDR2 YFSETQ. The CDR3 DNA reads TGCGCCAGCAGCTCGGGACTAGCACAAGAGACCCAGTACTTC. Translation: CASSSGLAQETQYF. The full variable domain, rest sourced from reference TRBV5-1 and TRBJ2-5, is KAGVTQTPRYLIKTRGQQVTLSCSPISGHRSVSWYQQTPGQGLQFLFEYFSETQRNKGNFPGRFSGRQFSNSRSEMNVSTLELGDSALYLCASSSGLAQETQYFGPGTRLLVL.

CDR3 residues: CASSVTGYEQYF. The CDR3 DNA reads TGTGCCAGCAGTGTGACAGGGTACGAGCAGTACTTC. The rearrangement joins TRBV2 to TRBJ2-7; 7 bases are shared with TRBD1. V lost 4 bases and J lost 4; bases outside the gene matches: 1. Germline V gene data show CDR1 as SNHLY and CDR2 as FYNNEI. This CDR3 has 12 residues.

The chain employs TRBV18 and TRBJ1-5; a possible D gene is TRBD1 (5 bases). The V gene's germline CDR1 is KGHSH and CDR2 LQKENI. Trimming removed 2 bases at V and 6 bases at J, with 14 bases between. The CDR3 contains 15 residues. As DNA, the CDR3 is TGTGCCAGCTCACCAAGGGCAGGCGGGGGTCAGCCCCAGCATTTT. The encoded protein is CASSPRAGGGQPQHF.

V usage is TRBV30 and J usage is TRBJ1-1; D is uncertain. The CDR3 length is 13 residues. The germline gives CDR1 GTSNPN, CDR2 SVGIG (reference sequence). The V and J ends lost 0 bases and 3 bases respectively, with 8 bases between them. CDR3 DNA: TGTGCCTGGAGTGTACGGGGTGACACTGAAGCTTTCTTT. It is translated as CAWSVRGDTEAFF.

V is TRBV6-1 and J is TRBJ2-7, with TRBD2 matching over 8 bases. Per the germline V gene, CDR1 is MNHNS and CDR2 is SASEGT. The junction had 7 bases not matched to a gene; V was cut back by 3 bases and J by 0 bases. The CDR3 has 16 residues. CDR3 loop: CASSEAGGKSSYEQYF. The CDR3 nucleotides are TGTGCCAGCAGTGAGGCGGGAGGAAAGAGCTCCTACGAGCAGTACTTC.

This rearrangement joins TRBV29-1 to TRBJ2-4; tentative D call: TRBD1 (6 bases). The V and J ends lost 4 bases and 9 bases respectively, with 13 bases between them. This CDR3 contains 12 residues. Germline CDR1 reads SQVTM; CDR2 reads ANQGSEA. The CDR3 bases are TGCAGCGTTGGAGGGGGAGACGGCATTCAGTACTTC. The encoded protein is CSVGGGDGIQYF.